This T cell receptor (beta chain) was sequenced for a study of T cell responses to AZD1222 COVID-19 vaccine. Profiling relied on immunoSEQ multiplex PCR, and the TCRdb table lists in-frame clones only, not all of them. The sample has 140,000 to 150,000 clones, approximately 91% seen once; the top ten hold roughly 5.4%. This specimen consisted of peripheral blood, obtained 28 days after the second dose of the MenACWY control vaccine. This TCR derives from an adult who received the MenACWY meningococcal vaccine as a control.

Written as DNA, the CDR3 is TGTGCCAGCAGTTACCTCACCCCCGGGACCGGGGAGCTGTTTTTT. Translating it yields CASSYLTPGTGELFF. The gene calls are TRBV6-2 or TRBV6-3 and TRBJ2-2, with D uncertain. Germline lookup yields CDR1 MNHEY and CDR2 SVGEGT. V was trimmed by 2 bases and J by 5 bases, leaving 12 bases between them. The CDR3 is 15 amino acids.